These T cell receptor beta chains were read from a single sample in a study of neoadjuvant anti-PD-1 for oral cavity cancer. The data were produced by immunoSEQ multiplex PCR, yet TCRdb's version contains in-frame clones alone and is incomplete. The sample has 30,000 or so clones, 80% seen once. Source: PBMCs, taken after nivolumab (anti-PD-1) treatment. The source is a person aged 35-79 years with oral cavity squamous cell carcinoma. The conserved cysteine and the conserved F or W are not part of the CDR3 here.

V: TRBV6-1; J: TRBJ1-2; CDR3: ASGVSNYGYT
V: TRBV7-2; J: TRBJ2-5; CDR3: ASSGQDRGASETQY
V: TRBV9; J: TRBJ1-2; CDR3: ASSVGVGLNYGYT
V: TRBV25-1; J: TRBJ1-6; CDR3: ASSATATHSPLH
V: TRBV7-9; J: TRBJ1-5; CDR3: ASTTGLQPQH
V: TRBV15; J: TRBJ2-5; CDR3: ATSRGGQGPLPETQY
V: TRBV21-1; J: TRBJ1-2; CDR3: ATLRGSNYGYT
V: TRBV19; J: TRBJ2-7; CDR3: ASRLGQGGSYEQY
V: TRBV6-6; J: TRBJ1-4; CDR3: ASSYPEDGSEKLF
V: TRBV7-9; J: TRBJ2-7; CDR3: ATSLPGFGQEQY
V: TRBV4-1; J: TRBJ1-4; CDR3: ASSQDLYSRGGNEKLF
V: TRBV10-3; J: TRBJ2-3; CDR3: AISDQQGGPSTDTQY
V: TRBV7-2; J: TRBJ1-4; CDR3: ASSQGLGEGKLF
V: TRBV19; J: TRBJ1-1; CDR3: ASRKGGRLNTEAF
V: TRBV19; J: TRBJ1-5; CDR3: ASSTGQGPWEPQH
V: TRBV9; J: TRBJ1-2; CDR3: ASSAFPRDRGKVGYT
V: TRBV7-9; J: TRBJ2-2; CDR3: ASSPRRDRITGELF
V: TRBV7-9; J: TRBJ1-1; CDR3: ASSLLGGVSNTEAF
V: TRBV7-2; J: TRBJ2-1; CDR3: ASSFQRPTRGDNEQF
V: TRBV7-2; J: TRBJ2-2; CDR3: ASRPDRSNTGELF
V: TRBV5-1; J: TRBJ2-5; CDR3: ASSLDREAETQY
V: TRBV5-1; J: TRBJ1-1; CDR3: ASSLAGQGGYRTEAF
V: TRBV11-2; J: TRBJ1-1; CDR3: ASSTVPGDTEAF
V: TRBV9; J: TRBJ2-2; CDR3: ASSVDPFRDTGELF
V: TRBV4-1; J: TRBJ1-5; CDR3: ARTDLWQPQH
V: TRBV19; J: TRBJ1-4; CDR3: ASSQKDSEKLF